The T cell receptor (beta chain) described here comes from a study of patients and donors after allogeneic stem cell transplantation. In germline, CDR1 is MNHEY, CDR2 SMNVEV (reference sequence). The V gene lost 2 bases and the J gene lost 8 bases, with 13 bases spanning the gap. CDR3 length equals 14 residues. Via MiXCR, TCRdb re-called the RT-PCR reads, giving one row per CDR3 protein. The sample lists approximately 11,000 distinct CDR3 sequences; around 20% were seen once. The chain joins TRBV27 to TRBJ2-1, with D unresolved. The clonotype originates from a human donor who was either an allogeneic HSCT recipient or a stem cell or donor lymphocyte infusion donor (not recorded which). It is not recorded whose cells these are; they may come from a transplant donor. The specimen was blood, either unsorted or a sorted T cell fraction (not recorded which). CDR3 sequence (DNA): TGTGCCAGCAGTTTAGTTCGTACATCTCATGAGCAGTTCTTC. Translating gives CASSLVRTSHEQFF.